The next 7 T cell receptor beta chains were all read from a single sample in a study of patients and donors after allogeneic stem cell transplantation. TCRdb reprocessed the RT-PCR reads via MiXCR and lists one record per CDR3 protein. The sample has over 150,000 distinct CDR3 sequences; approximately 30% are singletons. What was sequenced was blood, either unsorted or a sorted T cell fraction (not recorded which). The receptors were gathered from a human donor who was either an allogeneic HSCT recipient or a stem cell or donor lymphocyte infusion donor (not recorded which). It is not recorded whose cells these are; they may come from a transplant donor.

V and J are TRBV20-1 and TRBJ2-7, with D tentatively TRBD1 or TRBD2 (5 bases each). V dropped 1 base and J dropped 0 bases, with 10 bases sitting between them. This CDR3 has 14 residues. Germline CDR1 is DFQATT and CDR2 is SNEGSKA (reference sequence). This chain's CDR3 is CSARVPGSSYEQYF. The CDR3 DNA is TGCAGTGCTAGAGTACCAGGGAGCTCCTACGAGCAGTACTTC.

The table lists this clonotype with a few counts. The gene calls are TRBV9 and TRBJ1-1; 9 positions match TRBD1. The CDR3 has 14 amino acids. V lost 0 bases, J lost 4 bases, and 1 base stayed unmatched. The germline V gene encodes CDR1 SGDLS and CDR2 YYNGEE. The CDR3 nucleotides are TGTGCCAGCAGCGTAGTGGGACAGGGCACTGAAGCTTTCTTT. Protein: CASSVVGQGTEAFF.

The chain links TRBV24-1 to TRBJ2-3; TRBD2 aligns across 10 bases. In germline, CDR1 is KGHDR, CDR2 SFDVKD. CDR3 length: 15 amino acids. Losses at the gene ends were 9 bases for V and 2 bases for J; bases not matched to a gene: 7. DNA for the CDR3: TGTGCCACCTCCGAGCGGGAGGGGAACACAGATACGCAGTATTTT. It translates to CATSEREGNTDTQYF.

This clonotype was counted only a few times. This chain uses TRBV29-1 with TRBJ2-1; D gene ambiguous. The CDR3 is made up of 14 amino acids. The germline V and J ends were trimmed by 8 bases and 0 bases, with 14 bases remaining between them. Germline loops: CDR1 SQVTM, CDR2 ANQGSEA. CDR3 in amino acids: CSSWWWNSYNEQFF. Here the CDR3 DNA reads TGCAGCTCCTGGTGGTGGAACTCCTACAATGAGCAGTTCTTC.

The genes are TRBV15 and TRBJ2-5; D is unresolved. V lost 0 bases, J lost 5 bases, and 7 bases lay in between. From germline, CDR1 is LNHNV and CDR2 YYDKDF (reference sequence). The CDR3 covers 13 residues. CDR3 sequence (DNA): TGTGCCACCAGCAGAGACCGGAGCGAGACCCAGTACTTC. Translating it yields CATSRDRSETQYF.

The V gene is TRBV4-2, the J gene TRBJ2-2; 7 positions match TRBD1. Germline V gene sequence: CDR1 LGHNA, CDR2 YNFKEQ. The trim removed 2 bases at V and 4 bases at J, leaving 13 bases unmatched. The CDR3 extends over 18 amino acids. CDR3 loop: CASSQSHPGTAITGELFF. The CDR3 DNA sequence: TGTGCCAGCAGCCAATCTCACCCCGGGACAGCGATCACCGGGGAGCTGTTTTTT.

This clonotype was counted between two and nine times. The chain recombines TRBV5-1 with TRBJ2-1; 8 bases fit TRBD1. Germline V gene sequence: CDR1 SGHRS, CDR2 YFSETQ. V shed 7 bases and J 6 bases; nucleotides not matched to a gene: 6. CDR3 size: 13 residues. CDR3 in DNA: TGCGCCAGCGCAGGGGGCGGACGCAATGAGCAGTTCTTC. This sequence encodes CASAGGGRNEQFF.